This TCR beta chain was sequenced in a study of T-cell reconstitution after alpha-beta-depleted transplantation in children. J was trimmed by 4 bases and V by 8 bases; bases with no gene match: 2. The CDR3 length is 12 residues. There are many counts of this clonotype. As it was prepared, the TCRbeta library received unique molecular identifiers. From the PCR reads, TCRdb called clonotypes with MiXCR, one entry per CDR3 protein. The sample has about 600,000 distinct CDR3 sequences; 10% to 15% are singletons. This receptor was obtained from a male patient aged 10 to 17 who had a stem cell transplant for acute myeloid leukemia, so the T cells may come from the graft donor. The chain combines TRBV12-3 or TRBV12-4 with TRBJ2-5; 9 bases are shared with TRBD1. The sample in question was PBMCs, mostly from graft donor cells, obtained 360 days after TCRalphabeta/CD19-depleted stem cell transplant. The CDR3 nucleotides read TGTGCCAGCGGGACAGGGTCAGAGACCCAGTACTTC. Protein sequence: CASGTGSETQYF.